This entry lists 13 T cell receptor beta chains sequenced from one sample in a study of breast tumors, draining lymph nodes, adjacent tissues (dated by TCRdb to the mid-2010s). Lymph node samples came from the axillary draining lymph nodes of breast cancer patients. Receptor libraries were prepared by multiplex PCR. Sequencing was performed on an Illumina HiSeq 2000. The public reads were reanalyzed by TCRdb: fastp trimming at Q25, MiXCR alignment, in-frame beta chains only. CDR3 protein sequences are deduplicated, and each keeps its most common genes and DNA. This sample holds under 350,000 distinct CDR3 sequences; roughly 30% were observed only once. Of the sample, around 1.1% is held by the ten largest clones. Sequenced input: axillary lymph node tissue. The receptors originated from a female donor with breast cancer. Some clones in this sample may be carry-over from other donors' samples.

This clonotype turned up a few times. A single base separates this from a much larger clone, so it may be a read error. Without the conserved terminal phenylalanine or tryptophan, this CDR3 likely stems from a read error. The chain recombines TRBV7-2 with TRBJ2-5; the match to TRBD1 covers 9 bases. Losses at the gene ends were 5 bases for V and 5 bases for J; bases not matched to a gene: 6. Germline V CDR1 and CDR2: SGHTA, FQGNSA. The CDR3 loop spans 14 amino acids. The CDR3 loop reads CASSPGTGYETQYL. CDR3 nucleotides: TGTGCCAGCAGCCCCGGGACAGGGTACGAGACCCAGTACCTC.

This clonotype was recorded at least ten times. The V call is TRBV9, the J call TRBJ2-2, with 10 bases fitting TRBD2. The germline CDR1 and CDR2 sequences are SGDLS and YYNGEE. The J segment lost 1 base and the V segment lost 4 bases, leaving 10 bases of the junction unmatched. There are 18 residues in the CDR3. CDR3 in DNA: TGTGCCAGCAGCCGCATCGGGGCTAGCGGGAGGAACACCGGGGAGCTGTTTTTT. Its translation is CASSRIGASGRNTGELFF.

This clonotype has just a few counts. The V and J genes are TRBV20-1 and TRBJ1-1, with D perhaps matching TRBD1 (6 bases). V lost 3 bases to trimming and J lost 0 bases, with 14 bases between them. From germline, CDR1 is DFQATT and CDR2 SNEGSKA (reference sequence). There are 15 residues in the CDR3. This chain's CDR3 is CSARDLDRLNTEAFF. CDR3 DNA sequence: TGCAGTGCTAGGGACTTGGACAGACTGAACACTGAAGCTTTCTTT.

Turning to this clonotype: Since a much larger clone is just one base distant, this may be a read error. The gene calls are TRBV6-1 and TRBJ1-5, with 7 bases aligning to TRBD1. The CDR3 covers 15 residues. Germline CDR1 is MNHNS and CDR2 is SASEGT. CDR3 sequence reads: CVSNHRGGGNQPQHF. The CDR3 DNA sequence: TGTGTCAGTAATCACAGGGGCGGAGGCAATCAGCCCCAGCATTTT.

In regard to this clonotype: A much larger clone is a single base away; this may be a read error. The genes are TRBV11-3 and TRBJ1-3, with D hard to call. The length of the CDR3 is 16 residues. Germline CDR1 and CDR2: SGHNT and YENEEA. The CDR3 region has the DNA TGTGCCGGCAGCCTCCTGAGGGCGAGCTCTGGAAACACCATATATTTT. Amino acids: CAGSLLRASSGNTIYF.

This clonotype was seen at least ten times. The chain employs TRBV19 and TRBJ1-2; possible D gene TRBD1, 6 bases. The length of the CDR3 is 14 residues. CDR1 is LNHDA and CDR2 is SQIVND in the germline V gene (reference sequence). V shed 6 bases and J shed 3 bases, with 14 bases lying between them. Written as DNA, the CDR3 is TGTGCCAGTAGCCGGACAGAGCCCCACTATGGCTACACCTTC. Its translation: CASSRTEPHYGYTF.

This clonotype was seen many times. The V gene is TRBV9, the J gene TRBJ2-7; 11 nucleotides line up with TRBD1. In germline, CDR1 is SGDLS, CDR2 YYNGEE. The ends lost 0 bases at V and 2 bases at J; junction bases unmatched: 10. The CDR3 covers 18 residues. The CDR3 spells CASSVGTGGEGYTYEQYF. Written as DNA, the CDR3 is TGTGCCAGCAGCGTAGGGACAGGGGGCGAGGGTTACACCTACGAGCAGTACTTC.

With regard to this clonotype: A read error may account for a junction end that differs from germline. The rearrangement uses TRBV7-6 and TRBJ1-1; D possibly corresponds to TRBD1 (5 bases). The germline V gene has CDR1 SGHVS and CDR2 FNYEAQ. This CDR3 is 13 amino acids long. DNA for the CDR3: TGTGTCAGCAGTCTACAGGAGAACACTGAAGCTTTCTTT. Protein sequence: CVSSLQENTEAFF.

This clonotype was found many times. The rearrangement links TRBV24-1 to TRBJ1-6, with TRBD1 matching 9 bases. The CDR3 is 14 residues long. The germline V gene encodes CDR1 KGHDR and CDR2 SFDVKD. V lost 6 bases to trimming and J lost 9 bases; unmatched junction nucleotides: 5. The CDR3 DNA sequence: TGTGCCACCAGTACCGGGACAGGGAGTTCACCCCTCCACTTT. It yields the protein CATSTGTGSSPLHF.

This chain links TRBV6-6 with TRBJ2-1, with D uncertain. The CDR3 is 15 residues long. Germline CDR1 MNHNY, CDR2 SVGAGI (reference sequence). Trimming shortened V by 5 bases and J by 3 bases, and 14 bases separated the two germline ends. CDR3 protein: CASSEMSGNYNEQFF. The CDR3 DNA follows: TGTGCCAGCAGTGAAATGTCTGGAAACTACAATGAGCAGTTCTTC.

This clonotype was observed a handful of times. A much larger clonotype is one base distant, so this may be a read error. This chain's CDR3 is CSVQRRFVAVDERFF. The CDR3 region has the DNA TGCAGTGTCCAGCGCAGGTTTGTAGCAGTCGATGAGCGGTTCTTC. The chain links TRBV20-1 to TRBJ2-1; D not resolved. This CDR3 comprises 15 residues. The V gene's germline CDR1 is DFQATT and CDR2 SNEGSKA (reference sequence).

This clonotype was observed many times. This chain connects TRBV20-1 to TRBJ1-5; the D gene is possibly TRBD1 (5 bases). With 5 bases removed from V and 2 bases from J, the gap between germline ends came to 13 bases. The CDR3 loop spans 14 amino acids. Germline CDR1 reads DFQATT; CDR2 reads SNEGSKA (reference sequence). The CDR3 coding sequence is TGCAGTGCTTCGACGCAGGGAGGCAATCAGCCCCAGCATTTT. This translates into CSASTQGGNQPQHF.

This clonotype was seen ten or more times. The chain recombines TRBV11-2 with TRBJ2-2; D assignment may be TRBD1 or TRBD2 (5 bases each). The germline CDR1 and CDR2 sequences are SGHAT and FQNNGV. V lost 3 bases and J 5 bases, leaving 13 bases between the germline ends. The CDR3 is made up of 15 amino acids. The CDR3 DNA reads as TGTGCCAGCAGCTTGGGGCAATGGGGGACCGGGGAGCTGTTTTTT. As protein: CASSLGQWGTGELFF.